This T cell receptor beta chain emerged from a study of human versus mouse CDR3 diversity and MHC coevolution. Study details: Samples had between about 0.6 x 10^7 and 1.6 x 10^7 valid reads.

With respect to this clone: The antigen is not known.

TCRdb's table, derived via immunoSEQ multiplex PCR, lists solely in-frame clones and lacks some. The profile shows about 81,000 clones, 93% of them singletons. Cells were CD45RO-negative CD62L-positive naive CD4 T cells sorted from PBMCs. Germline V lookup: CDR1 SGDLS, CDR2 YYNGEE. Trimming took 1 base from V and 2 from J, leaving 13 bases between them. CDR3 length equals 16 residues. Study-level findings and limits: Mice had fewer CDR3 deletions and insertions than humans on average.

The specimen sequenced was naive CD4+ T cells from blood. Regarding subset: CD45RO-negative CD62L-positive naive CD4 T cells. The V gene is TRBV9, the J gene TRBJ2-1, with D maybe TRBD1 (7 bases). This clonotype was sampled from a person between 25 and 69 years old in good health. This chain's CDR3 is CASSVSGGNAYNEQFF. The DNA of the CDR3 is TGTGCCAGCAGCGTATCAGGGGGGAATGCCTACAATGAGCAGTTCTTC.